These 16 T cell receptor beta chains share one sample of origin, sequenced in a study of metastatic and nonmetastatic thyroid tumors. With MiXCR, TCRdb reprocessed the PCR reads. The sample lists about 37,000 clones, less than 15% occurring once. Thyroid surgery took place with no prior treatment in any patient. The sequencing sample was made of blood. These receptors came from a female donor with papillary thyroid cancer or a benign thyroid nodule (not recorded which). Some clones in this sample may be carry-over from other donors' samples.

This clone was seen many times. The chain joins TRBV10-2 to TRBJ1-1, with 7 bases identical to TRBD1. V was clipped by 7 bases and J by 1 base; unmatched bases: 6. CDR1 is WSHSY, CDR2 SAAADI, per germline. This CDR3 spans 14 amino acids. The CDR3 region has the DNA TGCGCCAGCAATTTCGGGACAGCGAACACTGAAGCTTTCTTT. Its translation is CASNFGTANTEAFF.

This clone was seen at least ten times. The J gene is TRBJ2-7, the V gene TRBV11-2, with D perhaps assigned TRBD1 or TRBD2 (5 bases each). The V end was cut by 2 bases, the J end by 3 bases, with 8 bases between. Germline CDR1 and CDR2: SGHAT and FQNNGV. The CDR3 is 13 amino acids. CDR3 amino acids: CASSLRGVYEQYF. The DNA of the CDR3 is TGTGCCAGCAGCTTAAGGGGAGTCTACGAGCAGTACTTC. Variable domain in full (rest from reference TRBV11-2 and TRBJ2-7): EAGVAQSPRYKIIEKRQSVAFWCNPISGHATLYWYQQILGQGPKLLIQFQNNGVVDDSQLPKDRFSAERLKGVDSTLKIQPAKLEDSAVYLCASSLRGVYEQYFGPGTRLTVT.

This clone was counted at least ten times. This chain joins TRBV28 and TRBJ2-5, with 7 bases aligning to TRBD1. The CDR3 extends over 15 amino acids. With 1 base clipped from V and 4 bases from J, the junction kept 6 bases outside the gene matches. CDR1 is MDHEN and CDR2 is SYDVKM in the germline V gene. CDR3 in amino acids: CASSLSGGKGETQYF. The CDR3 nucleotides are TGTGCCAGCAGTTTATCAGGGGGAAAGGGAGAGACCCAGTACTTC. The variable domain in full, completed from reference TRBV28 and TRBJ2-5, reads DVKVTQSSRYLVKRTGEKVFLECVQDMDHENMFWYRQDPGLGLRLIYFSYDVKMKEKGDIPEGYSVSREKKERFSLILESASTNQTSMYLCASSLSGGKGETQYFGPGTRLLVL.

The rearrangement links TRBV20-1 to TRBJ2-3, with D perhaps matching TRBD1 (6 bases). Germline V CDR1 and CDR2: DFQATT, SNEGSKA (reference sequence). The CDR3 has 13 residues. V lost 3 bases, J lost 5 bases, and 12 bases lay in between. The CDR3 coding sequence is TGCAGTGCTAGGCGGCAGGGGCAAGATACGCAGTATTTT. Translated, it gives CSARRQGQDTQYF.

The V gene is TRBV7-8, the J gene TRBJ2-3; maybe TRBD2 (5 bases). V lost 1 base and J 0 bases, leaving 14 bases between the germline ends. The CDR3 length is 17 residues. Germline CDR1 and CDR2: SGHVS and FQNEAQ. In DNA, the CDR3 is TGTGCCAGCAGCTTAGTAGCGCGAGCGGCTAGCACAGATACGCAGTATTTT. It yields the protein CASSLVARAASTDTQYF.

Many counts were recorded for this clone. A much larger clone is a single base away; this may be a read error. CDR3 amino acids: CASSPDYGQYF. CDR3 nucleotides: TGTGCCAGCAGCCCAGACTACGGGCAGTACTTC. The chain is built from TRBV12-3 or TRBV12-4 and TRBJ2-7; a possible D gene is TRBD2 (5 bases). The CDR3 has 11 amino acids.

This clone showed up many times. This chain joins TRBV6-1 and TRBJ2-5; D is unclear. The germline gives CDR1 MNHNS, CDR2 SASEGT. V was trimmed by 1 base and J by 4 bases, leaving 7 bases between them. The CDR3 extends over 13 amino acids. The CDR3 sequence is CASSEVQLETQYF. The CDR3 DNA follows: TGTGCCAGCAGTGAAGTACAGCTAGAGACCCAGTACTTC.

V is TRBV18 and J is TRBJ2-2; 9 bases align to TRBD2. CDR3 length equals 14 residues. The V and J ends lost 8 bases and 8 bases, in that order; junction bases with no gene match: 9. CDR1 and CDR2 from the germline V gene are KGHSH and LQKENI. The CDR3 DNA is TGTGCCAGCGCTCGCGGACTAGCGAGAGGGGAGCTGTTTTTT. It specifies CASARGLARGELFF.

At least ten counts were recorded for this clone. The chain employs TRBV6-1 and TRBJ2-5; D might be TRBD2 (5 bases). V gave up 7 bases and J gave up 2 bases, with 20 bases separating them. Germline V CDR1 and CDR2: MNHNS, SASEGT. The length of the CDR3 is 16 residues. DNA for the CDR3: TGTGCCAGCACTAATACTACTGGAGGAATACAAGAGACCCAGTACTTC. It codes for CASTNTTGGIQETQYF.

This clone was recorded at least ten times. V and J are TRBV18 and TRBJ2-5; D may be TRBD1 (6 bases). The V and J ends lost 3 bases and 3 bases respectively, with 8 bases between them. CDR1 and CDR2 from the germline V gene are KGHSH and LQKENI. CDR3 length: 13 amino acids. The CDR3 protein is CASSPGTKETQYF. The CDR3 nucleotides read TGTGCCAGCTCACCTGGGACAAAAGAGACCCAGTACTTC. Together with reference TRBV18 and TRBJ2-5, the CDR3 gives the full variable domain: NAGVMQNPRHLVRRRGQEARLRCSPMKGHSHVYWYRQLPEEGLKFMVYLQKENIIDESGMPKERFSAEFPKEGPSILRIQQVVRGDSAAYFCASSPGTKETQYFGPGTRLLVL.

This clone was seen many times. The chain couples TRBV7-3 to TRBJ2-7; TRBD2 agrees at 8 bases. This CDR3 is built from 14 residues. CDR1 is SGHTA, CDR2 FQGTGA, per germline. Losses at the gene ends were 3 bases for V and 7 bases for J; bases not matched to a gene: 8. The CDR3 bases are TGTGCCAGCAGCTTCCAAGCGGGAGACCAAGAGCAGTACTTC. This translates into CASSFQAGDQEQYF.

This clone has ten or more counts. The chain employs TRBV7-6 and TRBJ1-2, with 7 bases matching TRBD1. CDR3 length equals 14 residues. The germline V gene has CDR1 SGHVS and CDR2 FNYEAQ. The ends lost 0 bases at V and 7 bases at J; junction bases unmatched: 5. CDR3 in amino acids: CASSLALGDSGYTF. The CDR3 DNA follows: TGTGCCAGCAGCTTAGCGCTCGGGGACAGTGGCTACACCTTC.

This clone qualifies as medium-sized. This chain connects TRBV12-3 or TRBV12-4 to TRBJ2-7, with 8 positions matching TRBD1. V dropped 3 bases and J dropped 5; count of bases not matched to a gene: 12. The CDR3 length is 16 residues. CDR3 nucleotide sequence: TGTGCCAGCAGTTTGCTCCTGGACAGGGACAACCACGAGCAGTACTTC. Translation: CASSLLLDRDNHEQYF.

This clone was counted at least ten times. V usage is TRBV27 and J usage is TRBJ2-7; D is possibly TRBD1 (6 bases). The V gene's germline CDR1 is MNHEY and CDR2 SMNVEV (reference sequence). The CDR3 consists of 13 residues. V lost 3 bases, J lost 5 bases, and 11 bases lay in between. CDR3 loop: CASSFQGSHEQYF. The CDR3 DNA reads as TGTGCCAGCAGTTTTCAGGGGAGCCACGAGCAGTACTTC.

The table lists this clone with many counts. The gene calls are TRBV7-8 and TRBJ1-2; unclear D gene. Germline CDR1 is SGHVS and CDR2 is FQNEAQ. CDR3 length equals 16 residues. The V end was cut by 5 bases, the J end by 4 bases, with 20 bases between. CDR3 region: CASSPGVRGGTYGYTF. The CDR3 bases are TGTGCCAGCAGCCCCGGGGTTAGAGGAGGCACCTATGGCTACACCTTC.

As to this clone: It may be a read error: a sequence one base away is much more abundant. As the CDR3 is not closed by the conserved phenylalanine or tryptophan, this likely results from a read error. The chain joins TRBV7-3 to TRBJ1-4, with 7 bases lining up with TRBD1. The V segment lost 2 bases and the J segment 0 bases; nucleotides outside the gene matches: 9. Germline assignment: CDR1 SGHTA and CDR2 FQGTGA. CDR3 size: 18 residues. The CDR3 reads CASSLSGQNDATNEKLFL. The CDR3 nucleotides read TGTGCCAGCAGCTTATCGGGACAGAACGATGCAACTAATGAAAAACTGTTTTTA.